A single sample gave rise to the 24 T cell receptor beta chains below, sequenced in a study of shared clonotypes between healthy human individuals. Measured with immunoSEQ multiplex PCR; TCRdb has only the in-frame clones, and not every one. The table includes millions of clones, about 94% detected once. Naive CD8 populations comprised CD45RO-negative cells positively selected for CCR7, excluding terminally differentiated effector memory CD45RA+ cells. The specimen was naive CD8+ T cells sorted from blood. The receptors here all came from a man aged 18 to 30 in good health.

The chain recombines TRBV18 with TRBJ2-7, with 11 nucleotides matching TRBD1. V shed 4 bases and J 2 bases; nucleotides not matched to a gene: 4. In germline, CDR1 is KGHSH, CDR2 LQKENI. This CDR3 is built from 15 residues. CDR3 sequence reads: CASSHPGQGAYEQYF. The CDR3 DNA is TGTGCCAGCTCACACCCGGGACAGGGGGCCTACGAGCAGTACTTC. The whole variable domain, remainder taken from reference TRBV18 and TRBJ2-7, is NAGVMQNPRHLVRRRGQEARLRCSPMKGHSHVYWYRQLPEEGLKFMVYLQKENIIDESGMPKERFSAEFPKEGPSILRIQQVVRGDSAAYFCASSHPGQGAYEQYFGPGTRLTVT.

The chain employs TRBV9 and TRBJ1-2; TRBD1 aligns across 9 bases. CDR1 and CDR2 from the germline V gene are SGDLS and YYNGEE. The CDR3 has 14 amino acids. V trimming: 3 bases; J trimming: 5 bases; junction bases outside the gene matches: 5. As DNA, the CDR3 is TGTGCCAGCAGCGACCTGGGGACAGGGTATGGCTACACCTTC. Translation: CASSDLGTGYGYTF.

The gene calls are TRBV28 and TRBJ2-7; 11 bases map to TRBD2. This CDR3 is built from 16 residues. V trimming: 4 bases; J trimming: 4 bases; junction bases outside the gene matches: 9. Germline V lookup: CDR1 MDHEN, CDR2 SYDVKM. CDR3: CASSSRIAGGLYEQYF. CDR3 nucleotide sequence: TGTGCCAGCAGTTCTCGGATAGCGGGGGGGCTGTACGAGCAGTACTTC.

The genes are TRBV6-1 and TRBJ2-1; D is tentatively TRBD1 or TRBD2 (6 bases each). Trimming left V 2 bases short and J 8 bases short, with 19 bases between. CDR1 and CDR2 (germline): MNHNS, SASEGT. The CDR3 loop spans 16 amino acids. The CDR3 here is CASSEWGEEGDDEQFF. For the CDR3, the DNA is TGTGCCAGCAGTGAATGGGGTGAGGAGGGGGACGATGAGCAGTTCTTC.

V and J are TRBV4-3 and TRBJ2-7, with no clear D. Germline loops: CDR1 LGHNA, CDR2 YSLEER. V was pared by 2 bases and J by 4 bases, with 9 bases between. This CDR3 region has 13 residues. The CDR3 spells CASSQWNTYEQYF. As DNA, the CDR3 is TGCGCCAGCAGCCAATGGAACACTTACGAGCAGTACTTC.

This clone was observed a handful of times. DNA for the CDR3: TGCGCCAGCAGCCAAGAGGCCGGGCCCCAGCATTTT. Protein sequence: CASSQEAGPQHF. This chain links TRBV4-1 with TRBJ1-5; D gene uncertain. The V gene lost 0 bases and the J gene lost 9 bases, with 6 bases spanning the gap. Germline V gene data show CDR1 as MGHRA and CDR2 as YSYEKL. The CDR3 contains 12 residues.

The rearrangement joins TRBV7-9 to TRBJ2-2, with D possibly being TRBD2 (5 bases). CDR3 length: 14 amino acids. The ends were cut back, 5 bases at V and 3 bases at J, with 10 bases in the middle. Germline V gene sequence: CDR1 SEHNR, CDR2 FQNEAQ (reference sequence). Here the CDR3 DNA reads TGTGCCAGCAGCGCCAACGGGGACACCGGGGAGCTGTTTTTT. Protein product: CASSANGDTGELFF.

This chain joins TRBV27 and TRBJ2-7; TRBD1 is a possible D gene (5 bases). The germline V gene encodes CDR1 MNHEY and CDR2 SMNVEV (reference sequence). V shed 8 bases and J shed 2 bases, with 22 bases lying between them. The CDR3 is 16 residues long. The CDR3 DNA is TGTGCCAGCGGTACTCGGACCTCGCTGGGGCCCTACGAGCAGTACTTC. It is translated as CASGTRTSLGPYEQYF.

The rearrangement uses TRBV30 and TRBJ1-5; possibly TRBD1 for D (5 bases). V shed 6 bases and J shed 6 bases, with 15 bases lying between them. The germline V gene encodes CDR1 GTSNPN and CDR2 SVGIG (reference sequence). This CDR3 is built from 13 residues. The CDR3 DNA reads TGTGCCTGCGGACTCCAGGGCAGTCAGCCCCAGCATTTT. As protein: CACGLQGSQPQHF.

The chain has TRBV29-1 and TRBJ2-1; 9 bases align to TRBD2. Germline CDR1 SQVTM, CDR2 ANQGSEA. J lost 7 bases, V lost 2 bases, and 9 bases had no gene match. This CDR3 has 15 amino acids. CDR3 bases: TGCAGCGTTGAATGGCGGGAGGGCCGTAGGAATGAGCAGTTCTTC. It encodes CSVEWREGRRNEQFF.

The V call is TRBV11-2, the J call TRBJ2-4; 7 bases map to TRBD1. CDR1 SGHAT and CDR2 FQNNGV come from the germline V gene. This CDR3 comprises 16 residues. Trimming took 4 bases from V and 8 from J; bases not matched to a gene: 14. The CDR3 DNA reads TGTGCCAGCAGCTCCCCCGAAGTCCAGGGGGAAGACATTCAGTACTTC. The encoded protein is CASSSPEVQGEDIQYF.

This clone is a singleton in its sample. The chain recombines TRBV27 with TRBJ2-7, with D possibly TRBD1 on 5 matching bases. The CDR3 is 12 amino acids. Germline loops: CDR1 MNHEY, CDR2 SMNVEV (reference sequence). V dropped 5 bases and J dropped 6 bases, with 11 bases sitting between them. CDR3 sequence reads: CASSPQGVEQYF. The CDR3 bases are TGTGCCAGCAGTCCCCAAGGGGTCGAGCAGTACTTC.

The chain joins TRBV5-8 to TRBJ2-3, with TRBD1 matching over 7 bases. CDR1 SGHTS and CDR2 YDEGEE come from the germline V gene. The CDR3 consists of 16 residues. The V segment lost 4 bases and the J segment 3 bases; nucleotides outside the gene matches: 11. The CDR3 sequence is CASSQKTGLGTDTQYF. The CDR3 DNA sequence: TGTGCCAGCAGCCAGAAGACAGGGCTGGGGACAGATACGCAGTATTTT.

V gene TRBV30 combines with J gene TRBJ2-1, with D possibly matching TRBD1 (7 bases). The ends were cut back, 1 base at V and 4 bases at J, with 11 bases in the middle. Germline CDR1 reads GTSNPN; CDR2 reads SVGIG (reference sequence). This CDR3 comprises 14 residues. The CDR3 loop reads CAWSGPGGYNEQFF. CDR3 sequence (DNA): TGTGCCTGGAGTGGGCCAGGGGGGTACAATGAGCAGTTCTTC.

The chain is built from TRBV6-4 and TRBJ2-5, with D possibly being TRBD1 (6 bases). V lost 6 bases and J lost 5, with 16 bases in between. CDR1 MRHNA and CDR2 SNTAGT come from the germline V gene. The CDR3 consists of 14 residues. Written as DNA, the CDR3 is TGTGCCAGCAGACAGGGCCCCGTGTTGGAGACCCAGTACTTC. Translated: CASRQGPVLETQYF.

The chain employs TRBV5-1 and TRBJ2-7, with 8 bases aligning to TRBD2. The V and J ends lost 4 bases and 4 bases, in that order; junction bases with no gene match: 7. Germline CDR1 SGHRS, CDR2 YFSETQ. The CDR3 loop spans 14 amino acids. CDR3 coding DNA: TGCGCCAGCAGCCCAGGCCCGGGAGGGTACGAGCAGTACTTC. Its protein is CASSPGPGGYEQYF.

The chain has TRBV25-1 and TRBJ1-2, with unresolved D. Between the trimmed V and J ends, which lost 2 bases and 3 bases, there was a span of 7 bases. Germline V lookup: CDR1 MGHDK, CDR2 SYGVNS. CDR3 length equals 13 residues. CDR3 loop: CASSEAGDYGYTF. CDR3 sequence (DNA): TGTGCCAGCAGTGAAGCCGGAGACTATGGCTACACCTTC.

The V and J genes are TRBV9 and TRBJ2-1; D unclear. The CDR3 sequence is 12 residues long. V lost 3 bases and J lost 10, with 11 bases in between. The germline CDR1 and CDR2 sequences are SGDLS and YYNGEE. CDR3 amino acids: CASSAEEREQFF. CDR3 bases: TGTGCCAGCAGCGCCGAGGAACGGGAGCAGTTCTTC.

The chain links TRBV7-9 to TRBJ1-4; 7 bases fit TRBD1. Unmatched junction bases numbered 7, after V lost 5 bases and J lost 4 bases. Germline values: CDR1 SEHNR, CDR2 FQNEAQ (reference sequence). The CDR3 loop spans 15 amino acids. DNA for the CDR3: TGTGCCAGCAGCCCCCCGACAGGGATTAATGAAAAACTGTTTTTT. Amino acids: CASSPPTGINEKLFF.

The J gene is TRBJ1-5, the V gene TRBV19, with D hard to call. Trimming shortened V by 3 bases and J by 4 bases, and 10 bases separated the two germline ends. This CDR3 has 14 residues. CDR1 LNHDA and CDR2 SQIVND come from the germline V gene (reference sequence). CDR3 sequence: CASSMVYNNQPQHF. The CDR3 DNA reads TGTGCCAGTAGTATGGTTTACAATAATCAGCCCCAGCATTTT.

V gene TRBV19 combines with J gene TRBJ2-7; 10 positions match TRBD2. V gave up 0 bases and J gave up 3 bases; unmatched junction bases: 5. Germline CDR1 is LNHDA and CDR2 is SQIVND (reference sequence). The CDR3 is 16 residues long. The DNA of the CDR3 is TGTGCCAGTAGTATAGATGGCCTAGCGGGGGACTACGAGCAGTACTTC. It yields the protein CASSIDGLAGDYEQYF.

The rearrangement uses TRBV2 and TRBJ2-1, with 7 positions matching TRBD2. Germline V gene data show CDR1 as SNHLY and CDR2 as FYNNEI. The CDR3 spans 15 residues. V dropped 3 bases and J dropped 8; count of bases not matched to a gene: 10. CDR3 protein: CASSEFRDYSDEQFF. In DNA form, the CDR3 reads TGTGCCAGCAGTGAGTTCCGGGACTATTCGGATGAGCAGTTCTTC.

This chain uses TRBV4-1 with TRBJ2-2; a possible D gene is TRBD1 (5 bases). The germline CDR1 and CDR2 sequences are MGHRA and YSYEKL. V was clipped by 4 bases and J by 7 bases, with 16 bases between them. CDR3 length: 15 residues. CDR3 nucleotides: TGCGCCAGCAGCCCCAACAGGAATCCCATCGGGGAGCTGTTTTTT. Amino acid sequence: CASSPNRNPIGELFF.

The chain employs TRBV4-3 and TRBJ2-7; the D gene is possibly TRBD2 (5 bases). Germline V lookup: CDR1 LGHNA, CDR2 YSLEER. This CDR3 has 18 amino acids. Trimming removed 0 bases at V and 2 bases at J, with 20 bases between. The CDR3 here is CASSQEQILTEGTYEQYF. The DNA of the CDR3 is TGCGCCAGCAGCCAAGAACAGATCTTAACTGAGGGCACCTACGAGCAGTACTTC.